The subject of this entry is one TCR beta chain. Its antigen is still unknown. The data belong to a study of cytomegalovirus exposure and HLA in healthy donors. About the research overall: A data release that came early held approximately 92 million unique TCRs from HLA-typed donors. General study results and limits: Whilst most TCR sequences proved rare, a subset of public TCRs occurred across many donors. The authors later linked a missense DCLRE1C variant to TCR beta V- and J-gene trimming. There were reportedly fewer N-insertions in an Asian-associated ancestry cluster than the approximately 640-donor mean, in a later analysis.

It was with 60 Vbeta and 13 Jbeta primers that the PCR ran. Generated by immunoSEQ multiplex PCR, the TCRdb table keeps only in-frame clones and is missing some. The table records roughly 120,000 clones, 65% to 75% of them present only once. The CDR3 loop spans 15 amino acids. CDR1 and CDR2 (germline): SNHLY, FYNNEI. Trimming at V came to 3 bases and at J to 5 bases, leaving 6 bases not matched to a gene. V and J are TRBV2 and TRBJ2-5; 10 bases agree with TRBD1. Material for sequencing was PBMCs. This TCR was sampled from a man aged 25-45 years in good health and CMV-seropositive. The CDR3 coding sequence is TGTGCCAGCAGTGAGGGACAGGGGACATTGGAGACCCAGTACTTC. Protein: CASSEGQGTLETQYF.